The source of this TCR beta chain is a study of T cells after yellow fever vaccination. The CDR3 is made up of 15 amino acids. Trimming took off 5 bases at V and 4 bases at J, with 16 bases between the two ends. The germline V gene has CDR1 MNHEY and CDR2 SVGEGT. TCRdb re-called the 5' RACE reads with MiXCR, one entry per CDR3 protein. The sample includes about 340,000 distinct CDR3 sequences, about 9.5% of them seen just once. The source of this sequence is a young man who received the YFV17D yellow fever vaccine. The sample here was PBMCs, taken on the day of the first yellow fever vaccination. The chain joins TRBV6-2 or TRBV6-3 to TRBJ2-3; perhaps TRBD2 as D (5 bases). Written as DNA, the CDR3 is TGTGCCAGCAGTCCCGGGGAAAGCGGCGCAGATACGCAGTATTTT. Encoded protein: CASSPGESGADTQYF.